The 27 T cell receptor beta chains presented below share a single source sample, sequenced in a study of blood T cell repertoires in COVID-19. Sequencing was performed with immunoSEQ multiplex PCR; in TCRdb, only in-frame clones are kept and a portion is missing. The data hold roughly 80,000 clones, with 65% to 85% observed a single time. Source material: peripheral blood. All receptors come from a man in his fifties or sixties with active or convalescent COVID-19.

The chain uses TRBV2 and TRBJ2-7; 7 bases align to TRBD1. The CDR3 has 14 residues. Germline CDR1 and CDR2: SNHLY and FYNNEI. Germline trimming cut 6 bases from V and 2 bases from J; bases unmatched to any gene: 7. CDR3 DNA sequence: TGTGCCAGCAGGCTCCCGGGACAGACCTACGAGCAGTACTTC. Amino acids: CASRLPGQTYEQYF. Filled out from reference TRBV2 and TRBJ2-7, the complete variable domain reads EPEVTQTPSHQVTQMGQEVILRCVPISNHLYFYWYRQILGQKVEFLVSFYNNEISEKSEIFDDQFSVERPDGSNFTLKIRSTKLEDSAMYFCASRLPGQTYEQYFGPGTRLTVT.

The table lists this clone with a count of one. This chain links TRBV5-3 with TRBJ2-7, with D possibly matching TRBD2 (6 bases). TRBV5-3 is an open reading frame, and its role is uncertain. This CDR3 has 14 amino acids. Trimming stripped 0 bases from V and 6 bases from J, with 13 bases between. CDR3 residues: CARSLAGEICEQYF. In DNA, the CDR3 is TGTGCCAGAAGCTTGGCGGGGGAGATCTGCGAGCAGTACTTC.

The chain carries TRBV5-1 and TRBJ2-2, with D possibly being TRBD2 (5 bases). The CDR3 sequence is 18 residues long. The V end lost 0 bases, the J end lost 1 base, and 16 bases lay between the germline ends. CDR1 SGHRS and CDR2 YFSETQ come from the germline V gene. This chain's CDR3 is CASSLEPLEARNTGELFF. In DNA, the CDR3 is TGCGCCAGCAGCTTGGAACCACTGGAGGCCCGGAACACCGGGGAGCTGTTTTTT.

With regard to this clone: At one of its ends the junction is not consistent with the germline gene, which may arise from a read error. This chain links TRBV5-1 with TRBJ1-1; D is possibly TRBD1 (6 bases). The V gene's germline CDR1 is SGHRS and CDR2 YFSETQ. The CDR3 contains 14 residues. CDR3 protein: CASSLQGPDTKAFF. The CDR3, as DNA: TGCGCCAGCAGCTTGCAGGGGCCGGACACTAAAGCTTTCTTT.

This clone has just one count. This sequence joins TRBV12-3 or TRBV12-4 and TRBJ1-4; D unclear. With 8 bases removed from V and 2 bases from J, the gap between germline ends came to 9 bases. CDR3 length: 13 amino acids. CDR3 residues: CASRRETNEKLFF. The CDR3 bases are TGTGCCAGCCGTAGGGAGACTAATGAAAAACTGTTTTTT.

In this sample, this clone turned up once. The chain has TRBV30 and TRBJ1-4, with 8 bases aligning to TRBD1. This CDR3 has 16 amino acids. Germline V lookup: CDR1 GTSNPN, CDR2 SVGIG (reference sequence). V lost 7 bases, J lost 1 base, and 11 bases stayed unmatched. CDR3 region: CAYTHQTGVTNEKLFF. The DNA for the CDR3 is TGTGCCTACACTCATCAGACAGGGGTAACTAATGAAAAACTGTTTTTT.

V is TRBV7-6 and J is TRBJ1-1; 7 nucleotides match TRBD1. V lost 1 base to trimming and J lost 4 bases; unmatched junction nucleotides: 3. In germline, CDR1 is SGHVS, CDR2 FNYEAQ. CDR3 length: 14 amino acids. The CDR3 nucleotides are TGTGCCAGCAGCTTAGACAGGGGTGGCACTGAAGCTTTCTTT. It encodes CASSLDRGGTEAFF.

V and J are TRBV5-1 and TRBJ1-2, with D unclear. Looked up from germline, CDR1 is SGHRS and CDR2 is YFSETQ. CDR3 size: 15 residues. V was clipped by 4 bases and J by 2 bases, with 15 bases between them. The CDR3 coding sequence is TGCGCCAGCAGCCCGGGGAGCGGGCGGAACTATGGCTACACCTTC. This gives the protein CASSPGSGRNYGYTF.

This chain connects TRBV28 to TRBJ2-1; D call uncertain. Per germline, CDR1 MDHEN and CDR2 SYDVKM. Deletions cut 2 bases from V and 0 bases from J, with 5 bases between. The CDR3 runs to 14 residues. CDR3 nucleotides: TGTGCCAGCAGTTTAGGTAGCTCCTACAATGAGCAGTTCTTC. It is translated as CASSLGSSYNEQFF.

V gene TRBV30 combines with J gene TRBJ1-2; a possible D gene is TRBD1 (5 bases). The V end was cut by 4 bases, the J end by 2 bases, with 11 bases between. CDR1 is GTSNPN and CDR2 is SVGIG in the germline V gene (reference sequence). There are 13 residues in the CDR3. CDR3 nucleotide sequence: TGTGCCTGGAATATGGAGGGGAACTATGGCTACACCTTC. It specifies CAWNMEGNYGYTF.

The gene calls are TRBV20-1 and TRBJ2-3; D gene unclear. V was cut by 3 bases and J by 2 bases, with 12 bases left in between. From germline, CDR1 is DFQATT and CDR2 SNEGSKA (reference sequence). The CDR3 consists of 14 residues. As DNA, the CDR3 is TGCAGTGCTAGTGTTGGCGGTCCCACAGATACGCAGTATTTT. Encoded protein: CSASVGGPTDTQYF.

The rearrangement links TRBV19 to TRBJ1-2; a possible D gene is TRBD1 (5 bases). V lost 5 bases to trimming and J lost 0 bases, with 13 bases between them. The CDR3 runs 15 residues. Germline CDR1 LNHDA, CDR2 SQIVND (reference sequence). The CDR3 is CASSLSGRANYGYTF. DNA of the CDR3: TGTGCCAGTAGTCTTTCAGGGCGAGCTAACTATGGCTACACCTTC.

The rearrangement uses TRBV27 and TRBJ2-3; TRBD2 matches 10 bases. CDR1 is MNHEY and CDR2 is SMNVEV in the germline V gene (reference sequence). With V trimmed by 5 bases and J by 2 bases, 10 bases remained unmatched. The CDR3 sequence is 17 residues long. The CDR3 spells CASSPPRTSGNTDTQYF. The CDR3 nucleotides read TGTGCCAGCAGTCCACCCCGGACTAGCGGAAACACAGATACGCAGTATTTT.

This clone was found a few times. This chain links TRBV3-1 (or the pseudogene TRBV3-2) with TRBJ2-1; TRBD1 aligns across 9 bases. V shed 0 bases and J 5 bases; nucleotides not matched to a gene: 8. The CDR3 contains 17 residues. Germline V gene sequence: CDR1 LGHDT, CDR2 YNNKEL (reference sequence). The CDR3 DNA reads as TGTGCCAGCAGCCAAGACTTGGACAGGGGACGTCACAATGAGCAGTTCTTC. It specifies CASSQDLDRGRHNEQFF.

The chain recombines TRBV5-1 with TRBJ1-1; D possibly corresponds to TRBD1 (6 bases). V lost 2 bases and J 1 base, leaving 9 bases between the germline ends. Germline-derived CDR1 and CDR2 are SGHRS and YFSETQ. The CDR3 has 14 amino acids. The CDR3 nucleotides read TGCGCCAGCAGCTTAGACAGGTCGAACACTGAAGCTTTCTTT. Amino acids: CASSLDRSNTEAFF.

This chain uses TRBV27 with TRBJ2-1; the match to TRBD2 covers 7 bases. The CDR3 has 16 residues. Per germline, CDR1 MNHEY and CDR2 SMNVEV (reference sequence). The V segment lost 8 bases and the J segment 6 bases; nucleotides outside the gene matches: 16. The CDR3 bases are TGTGCCAGCGACCGCAGCCGCAACCCGGGGGGCAATGAGCAGTTCTTC. Translating it yields CASDRSRNPGGNEQFF.

This chain links TRBV2 with TRBJ1-1, with D unclear. CDR3 length: 14 amino acids. V lost 7 bases to trimming and J lost 1 base, with 13 bases between them. Germline V gives CDR1 SNHLY, CDR2 FYNNEI. The CDR3 nucleotides are TGTGCCAGCATACCAGGTAACGAGAACACTGAAGCTTTCTTT. Translation: CASIPGNENTEAFF.

The gene calls are TRBV6-5 and TRBJ2-5; D may be TRBD1 (5 bases). The germline gives CDR1 MNHEY, CDR2 SVGAGI. V was clipped by 0 bases and J by 5 bases, with 13 bases between them. The CDR3 runs 15 residues. The CDR3 sequence is CASSYSGQGPETQYF. In DNA form, the CDR3 reads TGTGCCAGCAGTTACTCGGGTCAGGGCCCCGAGACCCAGTACTTC.

A remark on this clone: Additional DNA sequences in this sample encode the identical CDR3. The J gene is TRBJ2-7, the V gene TRBV29-1; D is undetermined. CDR1 and CDR2 (germline): SQVTM, ANQGSEA. With 4 bases removed from V and 2 bases from J, the gap between germline ends came to 6 bases. The CDR3 runs 11 residues. CDR3 protein: CSVGAAYEQYF. The CDR3 DNA reads TGCAGCGTTGGGGCAGCCTACGAGCAGTACTTC.

V and J are TRBV7-9 and TRBJ2-3; 12 bases are shared with TRBD1. CDR1 is SEHNR and CDR2 is FQNEAQ in the germline V gene (reference sequence). J gave up 2 bases and V 3 bases, and 9 bases lay outside the gene matches. The CDR3 runs 18 residues. The DNA for the CDR3 is TGTGCCAGCAGCTTGGGGTCCGGGACAGGGGGCATCACAGATACGCAGTATTTT. This encodes CASSLGSGTGGITDTQYF.

The chain is built from TRBV6-4 and TRBJ2-1, with TRBD2 matching 12 bases. The germline V gene has CDR1 MRHNA and CDR2 SNTAGT. This CDR3 contains 15 residues. V trimming: 6 bases; J trimming: 4 bases; junction bases outside the gene matches: 4. CDR3: CASSATSGGYNEQFF. CDR3 in DNA: TGTGCCAGCAGCGCTACTAGCGGGGGGTACAATGAGCAGTTCTTC.

The chain has TRBV7-2 and TRBJ1-6, with D perhaps TRBD1 (6 bases). This CDR3 has 15 residues. V was cut by 1 base and J by 5 bases, with 9 bases left in between. Germline assignment: CDR1 SGHTA and CDR2 FQGNSA. The CDR3 coding sequence is TGTGCCAGCAGCTTAGGGACAGTAGATAATTCACCCCTCCACTTT. Its protein product is CASSLGTVDNSPLHF.

The chain uses TRBV10-2 and TRBJ2-5; 7 bases are a match to TRBD2. Germline assignment: CDR1 WSHSY and CDR2 SAAADI. CDR3 length equals 14 residues. V shed 7 bases and J 2 bases; nucleotides not matched to a gene: 7. CDR3 in amino acids: CASKGGVRQETQYF. The CDR3 bases are TGCGCCAGCAAGGGAGGGGTGAGGCAAGAGACCCAGTACTTC.

The gene calls are TRBV6-5 and TRBJ1-5; the match to TRBD1 covers 8 bases. The germline V gene encodes CDR1 MNHEY and CDR2 SVGAGI. The CDR3 extends over 14 amino acids. Trimming took 6 bases from V and 4 from J; bases not matched to a gene: 5. The CDR3 spells CASSQQGGNQPQHF. CDR3 sequence (DNA): TGTGCCAGCAGCCAACAGGGGGGAAATCAGCCCCAGCATTTT.

This rearrangement joins TRBV6-5 to TRBJ1-1; 8 bases align to TRBD1. CDR3 length: 14 residues. Germline V CDR1 and CDR2: MNHEY, SVGAGI. With 6 bases clipped from V and 4 bases from J, the junction kept 7 bases outside the gene matches. The CDR3 protein is CASRRTGIGTEAFF. In nucleotides, the CDR3 is TGTGCCAGCAGACGGACAGGGATTGGCACTGAAGCTTTCTTT.

In its sample, this clone was seen a few times. The rearrangement links TRBV6-1 to TRBJ2-1; a weak D match, TRBD1 (5 bases). Germline assignment: CDR1 MNHNS and CDR2 SASEGT. The CDR3 contains 14 residues. V was shortened by 3 bases and J by 7 bases, with 13 bases between the two germline ends. The CDR3 loop is CASSETAGLNEQFF. CDR3 sequence (DNA): TGTGCCAGCAGTGAGACGGCAGGGCTTAATGAGCAGTTCTTC.

The CDR3 loop is CASRPTGGESPLHF. CDR3 DNA sequence: TGTGCCAGCAGACCGACAGGGGGAGAATCACCCCTCCACTTT. The V gene is TRBV9, the J gene TRBJ1-6; TRBD1 matches at 9 bases. V trimming: 5 bases; J trimming: 10 bases; junction bases outside the gene matches: 7. Germline V gene data show CDR1 as SGDLS and CDR2 as YYNGEE. This CDR3 spans 14 amino acids.